This TCR beta chain appears in the sequencing data of a study of T cell responses to AZD1222 COVID-19 vaccine. Here immunoSEQ multiplex PCR was the method, and the copy in TCRdb shows in-frame clones only, minus some. The sample includes around 120,000 clones, around 92% of them seen just once. Trimming shortened V by 3 bases and J by 2 bases, and 8 bases separated the two germline ends. Looked up from germline, CDR1 is SNHLY and CDR2 is FYNNEI. This CDR3 contains 13 residues. The TCR comes from an adult in good health. The rearrangement uses TRBV2 and TRBJ2-7, with D hard to call. Specimen: peripheral blood, collected on day 0 of AZD1222 vaccination. CDR3 DNA: TGTGCCAGCAGTGAGGGCCCCGCCTACGAGCAGTACTTC. This translates into CASSEGPAYEQYF.